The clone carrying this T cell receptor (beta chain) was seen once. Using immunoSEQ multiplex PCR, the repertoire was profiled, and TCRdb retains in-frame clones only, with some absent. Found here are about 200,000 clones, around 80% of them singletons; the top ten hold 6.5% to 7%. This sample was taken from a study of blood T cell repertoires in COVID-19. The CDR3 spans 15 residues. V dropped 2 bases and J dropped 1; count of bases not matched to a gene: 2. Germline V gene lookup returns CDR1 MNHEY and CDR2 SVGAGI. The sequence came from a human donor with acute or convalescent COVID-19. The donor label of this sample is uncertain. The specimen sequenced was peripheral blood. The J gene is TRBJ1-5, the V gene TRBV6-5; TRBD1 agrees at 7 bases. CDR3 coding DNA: TGTGCCAGCAGTTACAGGGACAGAAGCAATCAGCCCCAGCATTTT. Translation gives CASSYRDRSNQPQHF.